Included here is one T cell receptor (beta chain) sequence, with context. This entry belongs to a study of T-cell reconstitution after alpha-beta-depleted transplantation in children. Trimming shortened V by 3 bases and J by 6 bases, and 18 bases separated the two germline ends. Germline values: CDR1 DFQATT, CDR2 SNEGSKA (reference sequence). The CDR3 sequence is 15 residues long. Unique molecular identifiers were built into the TCRbeta library. Each CDR3 protein is one row after TCRdb ran MiXCR on the PCR reads. The data hold approximately 420,000 distinct CDR3 sequences, with 11% observed a single time.

V and J are TRBV20-1 and TRBJ1-5; no firm D call. This sequence was found in a human donor who donated a stem cell graft to a child with acute myeloid leukemia. The sample in question was PBMCs from the stem cell graft donor, obtained from the stem cell graft. The CDR3 sequence is CSARSSIGSGQPQHF. The DNA for the CDR3 is TGCAGTGCTAGGTCCTCAATTGGGTCCGGTCAGCCCCAGCATTTT.